The rows below give T cell receptor beta chains drawn from one sample of a study of Tregs in tolerant kidney transplant recipients. Repertoires were generated with immunoSEQ multiplex PCR, while TCRdb's copy carries only in-frame clones and drops some. The sample lists tens of thousands of clones; just over 90% were seen once. The sequenced sample consisted of CD8+ T cells from blood. The origin of the receptors is a human donor in good health. Both conserved end residues are part of each CDR3. The order of the fields is D gene, clone size, V gene, J gene, CDR3 protein, CDR3 DNA. D genes are given only for firm matches. Clone size is not always given. Where it is, it says once, few, many or a class for expanded clones.

d_gene: TRBD1; abundance: NA; v_gene: TRBV12-5; j_gene: TRBJ1-5; CDR3aa: CASGQGGSNQPQHF; CDR3nt: TGTGCTAGTGGTCAGGGGGGCAGCAATCAGCCCCAGCATTTT
d_gene: NA; abundance: NA; v_gene: TRBV7-9; j_gene: TRBJ2-1; CDR3aa: CASSTGVPEQFF; CDR3nt: TGTGCCAGCAGCACTGGGGTTCCTGAGCAGTTCTTC
d_gene: NA; abundance: NA; v_gene: TRBV10-1; j_gene: TRBJ1-1; CDR3aa: CASRPSLRRLNTEAFF; CDR3nt: TGCGCCAGCAGACCCTCCCTAAGAAGGTTGAACACTGAAGCTTTCTTT
d_gene: NA; abundance: NA; v_gene: TRBV4-1; j_gene: TRBJ1-1; CDR3aa: CASSPSAGPTEAFF; CDR3nt: TGCGCCAGCAGCCCCTCGGCAGGGCCCACTGAAGCTTTCTTT
d_gene: TRBD1; abundance: NA; v_gene: TRBV5-5; j_gene: TRBJ2-5; CDR3aa: CASRRDREIQETQYF; CDR3nt: TGTGCCAGCAGACGGGACAGAGAAATACAAGAGACCCAGTACTTC
d_gene: NA; abundance: NA; v_gene: TRBV9; j_gene: TRBJ2-1; CDR3aa: CASSVWADSYNEQFF; CDR3nt: TGTGCCAGCAGCGTATGGGCGGACTCCTACAATGAGCAGTTCTTC
d_gene: NA; abundance: NA; v_gene: TRBV19; j_gene: TRBJ2-2; CDR3aa: CASSIVHTGELFF; CDR3nt: TGTGCCAGTAGTATAGTCCACACCGGGGAGCTGTTTTTT
d_gene: TRBD1; abundance: few; v_gene: TRBV11-2; j_gene: TRBJ1-4; CDR3aa: CASSLALPTGATNEKLFF; CDR3nt: TGTGCCAGCAGCTTAGCTTTGCCGACAGGGGCAACTAATGAAAAACTGTTTTTT
d_gene: NA; abundance: NA; v_gene: TRBV11-2; j_gene: TRBJ2-5; CDR3aa: CASSFEPQETQYF; CDR3nt: TGTGCCAGCAGCTTTGAACCTCAAGAGACCCAGTACTTC
d_gene: NA; abundance: NA; v_gene: TRBV4-1; j_gene: TRBJ1-2; CDR3aa: CASSQEGAGGYTF; CDR3nt: TGCGCCAGCAGCCAAGAAGGGGCGGGGGGCTACACCTTC
d_gene: NA; abundance: few; v_gene: TRBV9; j_gene: TRBJ2-5; CDR3aa: CASSVAKGETQYF; CDR3nt: TGTGCCAGCAGCGTAGCAAAGGGAGAGACCCAGTACTTC
d_gene: NA; abundance: NA; v_gene: TRBV6-5; j_gene: TRBJ2-4; CDR3aa: CASSYSGIQYF; CDR3nt: TGTGCCAGCAGTTACTCAGGCATTCAGTACTTC
d_gene: NA; abundance: NA; v_gene: TRBV7-6; j_gene: TRBJ2-7; CDR3aa: CASSPGQGYEQYF; CDR3nt: TGTGCCAGCAGCCCCGGGCAGGGTTACGAGCAGTACTTC
d_gene: NA; abundance: NA; v_gene: TRBV6-1; j_gene: TRBJ1-1; CDR3aa: CASSVTENTEAFF; CDR3nt: TGTGCCAGCAGTGTGACAGAGAACACTGAAGCTTTCTTT
d_gene: TRBD1; abundance: NA; v_gene: TRBV4-1; j_gene: TRBJ1-1; CDR3aa: CASSARQGPAGTEAFF; CDR3nt: TGCGCCAGCAGCGCTAGACAGGGCCCCGCTGGGACTGAAGCTTTCTTT
d_gene: NA; abundance: NA; v_gene: TRBV21-1; j_gene: TRBJ2-3; CDR3aa: CASSKGLAVSTDTQYF; CDR3nt: TGTGCCAGCAGCAAAGGGCTAGCCGTTAGCACAGATACGCAGTATTTT
d_gene: NA; abundance: once; v_gene: TRBV6-1; j_gene: TRBJ1-3; CDR3aa: CASSLLNSGNTIYF; CDR3nt: TGTGCCAGCAGTCTTTTAAATTCTGGAAACACCATATATTTT
d_gene: NA; abundance: NA; v_gene: TRBV2; j_gene: TRBJ2-7; CDR3aa: CASSEAVPYEQYF; CDR3nt: TGTGCCAGCAGTGAAGCGGTCCCTTACGAGCAGTACTTC
d_gene: NA; abundance: NA; v_gene: TRBV29-1; j_gene: TRBJ2-3; CDR3aa: CSVELVEDTQYF; CDR3nt: TGCAGCGTTGAACTAGTGGAAGATACGCAGTATTTT
d_gene: NA; abundance: few; v_gene: TRBV25-1; j_gene: TRBJ2-7; CDR3aa: CARTRHRSSYEQYF; CDR3nt: TGTGCTCGAACCCGGCACAGGAGCTCCTACGAGCAGTACTTC
d_gene: TRBD1; abundance: NA; v_gene: TRBV7-9; j_gene: TRBJ2-5; CDR3aa: CASSPSMRKKGAEEETQYF; CDR3nt: TGTGCCAGCAGCCCATCAATGAGGAAAAAGGGGGCGGAAGAAGAGACCCAGTACTTC
d_gene: TRBD2; abundance: once; v_gene: TRBV10-3; j_gene: TRBJ2-3; CDR3aa: CAIGPSGEVDTQYF; CDR3nt: TGTGCCATCGGACCTAGCGGGGAGGTAGATACGCAGTATTTT
d_gene: TRBD2; abundance: NA; v_gene: TRBV7-9; j_gene: TRBJ2-1; CDR3aa: CASSSSSGRRDEQFF; CDR3nt: TGTGCCAGCAGCAGTTCTAGCGGTCGCAGGGATGAGCAGTTCTTC
d_gene: NA; abundance: NA; v_gene: TRBV11-2; j_gene: TRBJ2-5; CDR3aa: CASSLFPEETQYF; CDR3nt: TGTGCCAGCAGCTTATTCCCTGAAGAGACCCAGTACTTC
d_gene: NA; abundance: NA; v_gene: TRBV7-9; j_gene: TRBJ2-3; CDR3aa: CASSLSQRITDTQYF; CDR3nt: TGTGCCAGCAGCTTATCTCAGCGGATCACAGATACGCAGTATTTT
d_gene: NA; abundance: NA; v_gene: TRBV27; j_gene: TRBJ1-2; CDR3aa: CASSLLQGSGGYTF; CDR3nt: TGTGCCAGCAGTCTCCTTCAGGGTTCGGGTGGCTACACCTTC
d_gene: TRBD2; abundance: NA; v_gene: TRBV5-6; j_gene: TRBJ2-1; CDR3aa: CASSPRAGGNEQFF; CDR3nt: TGTGCCAGCAGCCCCCGGGCGGGGGGCAATGAGCAGTTCTTC
d_gene: NA; abundance: NA; v_gene: TRBV5-1; j_gene: TRBJ2-7; CDR3aa: CASSLGRTYEQYF; CDR3nt: TGCGCCAGCAGCTTGGGACGGACCTACGAGCAGTACTTC